The 21 T cell receptor beta chains below come from one sample, sequenced in a study of blood T cell repertoires in COVID-19. Repertoires were generated with immunoSEQ multiplex PCR, while TCRdb's copy carries only in-frame clones and drops some. The sample holds around 310,000 clones; approximately 88% are singletons and the top ten take 5%. The sample was PBMCs or T cells enriched from blood (not recorded which). These receptors all stem from a man in his thirties or forties who had recovered from COVID-19.

This chain links TRBV5-1 with TRBJ1-1; 8 bases align to TRBD1. Germline CDR1 SGHRS, CDR2 YFSETQ. J lost 6 bases, V lost 2 bases, and 9 bases had no gene match. This CDR3 spans 15 amino acids. This CDR3 reads CASSLDRDRGAEAFF. CDR3 coding DNA: TGCGCCAGCAGCTTAGATCGCGACAGGGGCGCTGAAGCTTTCTTT.

This clone was observed once. The genes are TRBV18 and TRBJ2-7, with D maybe TRBD1 (6 bases). The germline gives CDR1 KGHSH, CDR2 LQKENI. The ends were cut back, 3 bases at V and 1 base at J, with 13 bases in the middle. CDR3 size: 15 residues. The CDR3 protein is CASSPTGQLSYEQYF. CDR3 nucleotides: TGTGCCAGCTCACCCACAGGACAGCTGTCCTACGAGCAGTACTTC.

This clone was recorded only once. The rearrangement uses TRBV2 and TRBJ1-5; TRBD1 agrees at 7 bases. The CDR3 consists of 13 residues. Losses at the gene ends were 9 bases for V and 3 bases for J; bases not matched to a gene: 5. Germline V lookup: CDR1 SNHLY, CDR2 FYNNEI. CDR3 amino acids: CASAGTVNQPQHF. The CDR3 DNA is TGTGCCAGTGCCGGGACAGTCAATCAGCCCCAGCATTTT.

The chain couples TRBV5-1 to TRBJ2-7; D perhaps matches TRBD1 (5 bases). The CDR3 covers 13 residues. Germline V CDR1 and CDR2: SGHRS, YFSETQ. Trimming removed 3 bases at V and 3 bases at J, with 10 bases between. The CDR3 loop reads CASSSDNDYEQYF. The CDR3 DNA reads as TGCGCCAGCAGCTCGGACAATGACTACGAGCAGTACTTC.

The V and J genes are TRBV11-2 and TRBJ2-3; TRBD2 aligns across 8 bases. V shed 6 bases, J shed 3 bases, and the junction held 14 bases outside the gene matches. From germline, CDR1 is SGHAT and CDR2 FQNNGV. This CDR3 region has 17 residues. Written as DNA, the CDR3 is TGTGCCAGCAGTTCCCCAGATGGACTAGCTGGTACAGATACGCAGTATTTT. Protein sequence: CASSSPDGLAGTDTQYF. Using reference TRBV11-2 and TRBJ2-3 for the parts outside the CDR3, the full variable domain is EAGVAQSPRYKIIEKRQSVAFWCNPISGHATLYWYQQILGQGPKLLIQFQNNGVVDDSQLPKDRFSAERLKGVDSTLKIQPAKLEDSAVYLCASSSPDGLAGTDTQYFGPGTRLTVL.

The chain carries TRBV7-9 and TRBJ2-7, with 7 bases aligning to TRBD1. The V gene's germline CDR1 is SEHNR and CDR2 FQNEAQ (reference sequence). The CDR3 runs 14 residues. The V segment lost 3 bases and the J segment 3 bases; nucleotides outside the gene matches: 5. CDR3 sequence reads: CASSFRQGGYEQYF. CDR3 DNA sequence: TGTGCCAGCAGCTTCCGACAGGGTGGCTACGAGCAGTACTTC.

Worth noting for this clone: One junction end disagrees with the germline gene, perhaps due to a read error. The V and J genes are TRBV5-1 and TRBJ2-1; D perhaps matches TRBD1 (6 bases). Germline V gene data show CDR1 as SGHRS and CDR2 as YFSETQ. The CDR3 totals 11 residues. This CDR3 reads CASSLGAKQFF. CDR3 DNA: TGCGCCAGCAGTTTGGGGGCGAAGCAGTTCTTC. Combining the CDR3 with reference TRBV5-1 and TRBJ2-1 gives the whole variable domain KAGVTQTPRYLIKTRGQQVTLSCSPISGHRSVSWYQQTPGQGLQFLFEYFSETQRNKGNFPGRFSGRQFSNSRSEMNVSTLELGDSALYLCASSLGAKQFFGPGTRLTVL.

The chain combines TRBV6-5 with TRBJ1-1; 7 bases line up with TRBD1. Germline V lookup: CDR1 MNHEY, CDR2 SVGAGI. J lost 10 bases, V lost 6 bases, and 8 bases had no gene match. The length of the CDR3 is 12 residues. The CDR3 spells CASSHRGRGAFF. CDR3 nucleotides: TGTGCCAGCAGCCACAGGGGCCGCGGAGCTTTCTTT.

This clone was found once. This rearrangement joins TRBV12-3 or TRBV12-4 to TRBJ2-2; D remains ambiguous. V shed 3 bases and J shed 6 bases, with 2 bases lying between them. CDR3 length: 11 amino acids. This CDR3 is CASSFSGELFF. The CDR3 DNA is TGTGCCAGCAGTTTCTCCGGGGAGCTGTTTTTT.

The CDR3 protein is CASSVQGALGNTIYF. CDR3 nucleotide sequence: TGTGCCAGCAGCGTACAGGGGGCGCTTGGAAACACCATATATTTT. V and J are TRBV5-4 and TRBJ1-3, with 9 nucleotides matching TRBD1. This CDR3 comprises 15 residues. Unmatched junction bases numbered 5, after V lost 4 bases and J lost 3 bases. Germline CDR1 and CDR2: SGHNT and YYREEE (reference sequence).

Here the CDR3 reads CASSQTSGDSPLHF. CDR3 bases: TGTGCCAGCAGCCAGACATCAGGGGATTCACCCCTCCACTTT. The V call is TRBV3-1 (or the pseudogene TRBV3-2), the J call TRBJ1-6, with a tentative D call TRBD1 (6 bases). From germline, CDR1 is LGHDT and CDR2 YNNKEL (reference sequence). V lost 3 bases and J 8 bases, leaving 11 bases between the germline ends. The length of the CDR3 is 14 residues.

Turning to this clone: At one end, the junction sequence differs from germline, possibly due to a read error. This chain links TRBV13 with TRBJ1-6; weak D call: TRBD1 (5 bases). CDR3 length equals 16 residues. CDR1 is PRHDT, CDR2 FYEKMQ, per germline (reference sequence). The CDR3 protein is CASSDSPGLTNSPLHF. DNA for the CDR3: TGTGCCAGCAGCGACTCCCCGGGACTGACGAATTCGCCCCTCCACTTT.

V gene TRBV4-2 combines with J gene TRBJ1-1; 7 positions match TRBD1. The germline CDR1 and CDR2 sequences are LGHNA and YNFKEQ. The CDR3 spans 15 residues. J gave up 5 bases and V 2 bases, and 8 bases lay outside the gene matches. The CDR3 DNA reads TGTGCCAGCAGCCAAACAGGCGACAGGGTGACTGAAGCTTTCTTT. This gives the protein CASSQTGDRVTEAFF.

The rearrangement links TRBV19 to TRBJ1-2, with 8 bases fitting TRBD1. Germline values: CDR1 LNHDA, CDR2 SQIVND (reference sequence). CDR3 length: 14 amino acids. The V segment lost 7 bases and the J segment 8 bases; nucleotides outside the gene matches: 12. The CDR3 DNA follows: TGTGCCAGTAAACGGAGGCGGACAGGGTACGGCTACACCTTC. This codes for CASKRRRTGYGYTF.

The chain has TRBV27 and TRBJ2-7; the D gene is possibly TRBD2 (5 bases). The germline V gene encodes CDR1 MNHEY and CDR2 SMNVEV (reference sequence). This CDR3 spans 13 amino acids. Trimming took off 5 bases at V and 3 bases at J, with 11 bases between the two ends. The CDR3 region is CASSPSGYYEQYF. DNA of the CDR3: TGTGCCAGCAGTCCCTCGGGGTACTACGAGCAGTACTTC.

This chain uses TRBV5-1 with TRBJ2-6; D remains ambiguous. From germline, CDR1 is SGHRS and CDR2 YFSETQ. V shed 5 bases and J shed 2 bases, with 8 bases lying between them. The CDR3 runs 14 residues. In DNA, the CDR3 is TGCGCCAGCAGAGTGGGCCCTGGGGCCAACGTCCTGACTTTC. This gives the protein CASRVGPGANVLTF.

With respect to this clone: The same CDR3 can be traced to other DNA sequences in this sample. J is TRBJ2-7 and V is TRBV5-1, with a tentative D call TRBD2 (5 bases). CDR3 size: 12 residues. The germline gives CDR1 SGHRS, CDR2 YFSETQ. Trimming took 1 base from V and 4 from J, leaving 6 bases between them. The CDR3 here is CASSLSGYEQYF. In DNA, the CDR3 is TGCGCCAGCAGCTTGTCGGGGTACGAGCAGTACTTC.

This clone has a single count. The chain employs TRBV6-8 and TRBJ2-5, with 10 nucleotides matching TRBD1. CDR1 and CDR2 from the germline V gene are MNHGY and SAAAGT. The CDR3 has 13 residues. V was clipped by 8 bases and J by 5 bases; unmatched bases: 5. CDR3 coding DNA: TGTGCCAGCCCGGGACAGGGGAACGAGACCCAGTACTTC. Translation gives CASPGQGNETQYF.

The rearrangement links TRBV5-6 to TRBJ2-5; a weak D match, TRBD2 (6 bases). V lost 2 bases and J lost 5, with 13 bases in between. This CDR3 contains 14 residues. Germline V gene lookup returns CDR1 SGHDT and CDR2 YYEEEE. Here the CDR3 reads CASSFPGRGETQYF. DNA for the CDR3: TGTGCCAGCAGCTTCCCAGGACGGGGGGAGACCCAGTACTTC.

J is TRBJ2-1 and V is TRBV9; 7 bases fit TRBD2. CDR3 length: 16 residues. The J segment lost 0 bases and the V segment lost 1 base, leaving 4 bases of the junction unmatched. Germline V gene data show CDR1 as SGDLS and CDR2 as YYNGEE. For the CDR3, the DNA is TGTGCCAGCAGCGTATCCAGCGGGGCCTCCTACAATGAGCAGTTCTTC. Translated, it gives CASSVSSGASYNEQFF.

CDR3 in amino acids: CASSRRNGGKGAFF. DNA of the CDR3: TGTGCCAGCAGTCGACGAAACGGAGGGAAAGGGGCTTTCTTT. The chain uses TRBV14 and TRBJ1-1; D is unclear. Germline CDR1 is SGHDN and CDR2 is FVKESK. CDR3 length: 14 residues. V was clipped by 6 bases and J by 11 bases, with 22 bases between them.